This is a list of T cell receptor beta chains from one sample in a study of blood T cell repertoires in COVID-19. Profiled with immunoSEQ multiplex PCR; TCRdb holds only in-frame clones, not every one. The profile shows fewer than 80,000 clones, roughly 89% of them singletons. The sequenced material came from peripheral blood. The source is a human donor in a cohort sampled during active COVID-19. The CDR3 runs from the conserved cysteine through the conserved F or W.

v_gene: TRBV5-6; CDR3aa: CASSLGQGADTQYF
v_gene: TRBV27; CDR3aa: CASSPRGGDRNGYTF
v_gene: TRBV6-2/TRBV6-3; CDR3aa: CASSFRGGAAEAFF
v_gene: TRBV10-1; CDR3aa: CASSTGKGSYEQYF
v_gene: TRBV11-1; CDR3aa: CASSSDSTGYSPLHF
v_gene: TRBV29-1; CDR3aa: CSVAEGQVNTGELFF
v_gene: TRBV6-5; CDR3aa: CASRDGLAGADTQYF
v_gene: TRBV4-3; CDR3aa: CASSQETVAGLAGVPKNIQYF
v_gene: TRBV5-1; CDR3aa: CASSSQGSPELGTQYF
v_gene: TRBV9; CDR3aa: CASSVGLLAGGPREQYF
v_gene: TRBV4-1; CDR3aa: CASSRVTGDDTQYF
v_gene: TRBV7-2; CDR3aa: CASSLGQAGGGETQYF
v_gene: TRBV6-5; CDR3aa: CASEVYSNQPQHF
v_gene: TRBV7-6; CDR3aa: CASSLVADYSSYNEQFF
v_gene: TRBV5-1; CDR3aa: CASSFLAGDSDTQYF